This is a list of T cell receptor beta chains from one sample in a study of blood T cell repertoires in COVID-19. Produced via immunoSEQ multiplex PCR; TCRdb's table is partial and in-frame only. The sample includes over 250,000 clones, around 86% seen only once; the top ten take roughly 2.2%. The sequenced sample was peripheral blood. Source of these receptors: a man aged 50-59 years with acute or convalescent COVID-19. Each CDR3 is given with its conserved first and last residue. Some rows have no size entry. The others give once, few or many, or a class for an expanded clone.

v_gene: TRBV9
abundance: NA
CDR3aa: CASSPYGGRGTEQYF

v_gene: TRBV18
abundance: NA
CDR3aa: CASSPETSGYEQYF

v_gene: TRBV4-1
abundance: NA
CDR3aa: CASSRIPSGDTQYF

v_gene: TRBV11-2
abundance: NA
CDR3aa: CASSSAGVYTEAFF

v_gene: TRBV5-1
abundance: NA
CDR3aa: CASSPRGGDSPLHF

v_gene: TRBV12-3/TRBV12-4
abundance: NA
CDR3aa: CASSLGRGGSFF

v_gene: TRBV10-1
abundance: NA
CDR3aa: CASSGLSGGEDTQYF

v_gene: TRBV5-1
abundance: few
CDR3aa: CASSGGVSTDTQYF

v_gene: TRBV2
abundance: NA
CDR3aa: CASSPRTSGGDTQYF

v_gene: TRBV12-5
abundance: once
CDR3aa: CASGPGQGPTGELFF

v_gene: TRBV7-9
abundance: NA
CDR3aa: CASTTTGGGVTEAFF

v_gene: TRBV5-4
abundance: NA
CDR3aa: CASSHKGLAVSYEQYF

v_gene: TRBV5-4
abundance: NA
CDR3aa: CASSLEGGGSPLHF

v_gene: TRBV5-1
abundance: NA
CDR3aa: CASSLVPQATYQETQYF

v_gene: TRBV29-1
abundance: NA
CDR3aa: CSVLTGANVLTF

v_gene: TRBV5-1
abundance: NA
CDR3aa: CASSPWTSGGVGTDTQYF

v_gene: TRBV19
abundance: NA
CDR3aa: CASSRSGGEPYEQYF

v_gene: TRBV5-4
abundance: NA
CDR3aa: CASSPDWNYGYTF

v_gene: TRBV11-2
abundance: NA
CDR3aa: CASSLVTGGIDTQYF

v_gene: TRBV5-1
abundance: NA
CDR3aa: CASSLAPGPSTDTQYF

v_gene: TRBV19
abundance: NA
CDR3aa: CASRIRDRVPSFYGYTF

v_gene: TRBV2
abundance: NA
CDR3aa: CASSEAGRGPLGGYTF

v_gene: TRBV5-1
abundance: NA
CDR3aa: CASSLDGQGIAEAFF

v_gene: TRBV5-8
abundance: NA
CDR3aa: CASNTAGRTSNVLTF

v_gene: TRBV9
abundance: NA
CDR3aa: CASSVGGGDEKLFF

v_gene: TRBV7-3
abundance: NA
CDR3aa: CASSLNRNYGYTF

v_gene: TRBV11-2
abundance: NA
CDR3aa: CASSLAGLSYNEQFF

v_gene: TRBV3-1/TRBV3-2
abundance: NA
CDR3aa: CASSFERGAAFF

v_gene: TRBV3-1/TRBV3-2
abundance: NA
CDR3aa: CASSQEGLSSYNEQFF

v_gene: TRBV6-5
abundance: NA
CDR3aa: CASSYSGNHREKLFF

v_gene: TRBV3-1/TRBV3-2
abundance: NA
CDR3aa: CASSQGGDNEQFF

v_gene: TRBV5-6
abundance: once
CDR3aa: CASSLFGGTLHF